This T cell receptor (beta chain) was captured in a study of blood T cell repertoires in COVID-19. Clinical history as reported by participants underpinned cohort assignment. Repertoires were generated with immunoSEQ multiplex PCR, while TCRdb's copy carries only in-frame clones and drops some. The table records about 180,000 clones, more than 70% of them present only once. CDR3 length: 16 residues. The V end was cut by 8 bases, the J end by 5 bases, with 21 bases between. Per the germline V gene, CDR1 is SNHLY and CDR2 is FYNNEI. The clonotype originates from a woman between 25 and 40 years old who had recovered from COVID-19. The chain joins TRBV2 to TRBJ1-4; D may be TRBD1 (5 bases). Source material: PBMCs or T cells enriched from blood (not recorded which). The CDR3 DNA sequence: TGTGCCAGCGCCAGGGAAGTATTGGGTTCAAATGAAAAACTGTTTTTT. Its protein product is CASAREVLGSNEKLFF.